Listed below are T cell receptor beta chains from one sample, sequenced in a study of cytomegalovirus exposure and HLA in healthy donors. Only in-frame clones appear in the TCRdb table, and some are missing; sequencing was by immunoSEQ multiplex PCR. The data contain approximately 97,000 clones, around 60% of them singletons. The sequenced material came from PBMCs. These receptors were obtained from a human donor in good health. Each CDR3 is given without its conserved first and last residue. Each record gives: clone size, V gene, J gene, CDR3 protein. Clone sizes are given selectively: once, few, many, or a class where the clone is expanded.

clone_size: .
v_call: TRBV5-5
j_call: TRBJ1-2
cdr3_aa: ASSLMPPSVLYGYT

clone_size: .
v_call: TRBV7-8
j_call: TRBJ1-2
cdr3_aa: ASSPGSGGAYGYT

clone_size: .
v_call: TRBV5-1
j_call: TRBJ2-7
cdr3_aa: ASSPPPGGDRTYEQY

clone_size: few
v_call: TRBV27
j_call: TRBJ1-1
cdr3_aa: ASSKQGLNTEAF

clone_size: .
v_call: TRBV15
j_call: TRBJ2-7
cdr3_aa: ATSRDRQEIYEQY

clone_size: .
v_call: TRBV11-3
j_call: TRBJ2-5
cdr3_aa: ASSYHPGQDQETQY

clone_size: .
v_call: TRBV4-2
j_call: TRBJ2-3
cdr3_aa: ASSQASGSVGGDTQY

clone_size: .
v_call: TRBV5-6
j_call: TRBJ1-1
cdr3_aa: ASSLRGGDTEAF

clone_size: few
v_call: TRBV27
j_call: TRBJ1-5
cdr3_aa: ASSKNSESNQPQH

clone_size: once
v_call: TRBV2
j_call: TRBJ2-3
cdr3_aa: ASSEEGAYTDTQY

clone_size: few
v_call: TRBV21-1
j_call: TRBJ2-3
cdr3_aa: ASSKEGIGLAGGLDTQY

clone_size: few
v_call: TRBV6-6
j_call: TRBJ2-7
cdr3_aa: ASTGPLIHEQY

clone_size: few
v_call: TRBV6-5
j_call: TRBJ1-5
cdr3_aa: ASSIGTGGNQPQH

clone_size: .
v_call: TRBV4-2
j_call: TRBJ1-4
cdr3_aa: ASSQWDSPTNEKLF

clone_size: .
v_call: TRBV25-1
j_call: TRBJ2-7
cdr3_aa: ASANTAFGAYEQY

clone_size: .
v_call: TRBV7-9
j_call: TRBJ2-7
cdr3_aa: ASSPTGGTYEQY

clone_size: .
v_call: TRBV7-6
j_call: TRBJ1-2
cdr3_aa: ASSEGDYGYT

clone_size: .
v_call: TRBV28
j_call: TRBJ1-2
cdr3_aa: ASSLTALYGYT

clone_size: .
v_call: TRBV30
j_call: TRBJ1-6
cdr3_aa: AWSVMSGSPLH

clone_size: few
v_call: TRBV19
j_call: TRBJ1-2
cdr3_aa: ASSRGTGTGGIGSYGYT

clone_size: .
v_call: TRBV19
j_call: TRBJ1-5
cdr3_aa: ASKQGNQPQH

clone_size: few
v_call: TRBV5-6
j_call: TRBJ2-7
cdr3_aa: ASSLAGTGVNYEQY

clone_size: .
v_call: TRBV15
j_call: TRBJ1-2
cdr3_aa: ATSSERVGDYGYT

clone_size: .
v_call: TRBV19
j_call: TRBJ2-3
cdr3_aa: ASRFQGHRTDTQY

clone_size: .
v_call: TRBV6-1
j_call: TRBJ1-2
cdr3_aa: ASSPQGSQYGYT

clone_size: .
v_call: TRBV6-5
j_call: TRBJ1-2
cdr3_aa: ASSYKGRGYGYT

clone_size: once
v_call: TRBV9
j_call: TRBJ2-3
cdr3_aa: ASSGGGSGTDTQY

clone_size: .
v_call: TRBV2
j_call: TRBJ2-7
cdr3_aa: ASSGADGSMGGHEQY

clone_size: .
v_call: TRBV30
j_call: TRBJ2-5
cdr3_aa: AWSPVGLAGVLETQY